The present TCR beta chain was sequenced within a study of T cells in Graves' hyperthyroidism and ophthalmopathy. The CDR3 has 15 amino acids. Trimming cost V 0 bases and J 3 bases, with 10 bases left between them. Per the germline V gene, CDR1 is SGHNT and CDR2 is YYREEE (reference sequence). RNA transcripts provided the source from which TCR beta CDR3 regions were amplified. The primer set for the first-round RT-PCR of the TCR CDR3 was HTBI. TCRdb recomputed calls from the multiplex PCR reads with MiXCR, one row per CDR3 protein. The table records some 92,000 distinct CDR3 sequences, approximately 39% of them present only once. Points from the study as a whole: Ophthalmopathy onset followed model prediction by a median about 6.5 months.

Comment on this clonotype: Its antigen is undetermined.

Pregnant or lactating patients were excluded, as were those with uncontrolled infection or other autoimmune disease. This chain connects TRBV5-4 to TRBJ1-5, with unresolved D. This sequence originates from a young woman with Graves' hyperthyroidism. The source material was peripheral blood or thyroid tissue (not recorded which). The CDR3 here is CASSLASGDNQPQHF. CDR3 nucleotides: TGTGCCAGCAGCTTGGCGTCCGGGGACAATCAGCCCCAGCATTTT. The whole variable domain, filled in from reference TRBV5-4 and TRBJ1-5, reads ETGVTQSPTHLIKTRGQQVTLRCSSQSGHNTVSWYQQALGQGPQFIFQYYREEENGRGNFPPRFSGLQFPNYSSELNVNALELDDSALYLCASSLASGDNQPQHFGDGTRLSIL.